The rows below give T cell receptor beta chains drawn from one sample of a study of shared clonotypes between healthy human individuals. Produced via immunoSEQ multiplex PCR; TCRdb's table is partial and in-frame only. The data contain approximately 1.5 million clones, under 99% of them singletons. Sequenced input: naive CD4+ T cells sorted from blood. These receptors were obtained from a man aged 25-45 years in good health. Both conserved end residues are part of each CDR3. D genes are given only for firm matches. Some rows mark clone size as missing; the rest say once, few, many or name a class of expanded clone.

clone size: NA; D gene: TRBD1; J gene: TRBJ2-1; V gene: TRBV7-9; CDR3 protein: CASSHRTGSSYNEQFF; CDR3 DNA: TGTGCCAGCAGCCATCGGACAGGGAGCTCCTACAATGAGCAGTTCTTC
clone size: NA; D gene: NA; J gene: TRBJ1-1; V gene: TRBV11-1; CDR3 protein: CASSLLWGGTEAFF; CDR3 DNA: TGTGCCAGCAGCTTACTGTGGGGCGGAACTGAAGCTTTCTTT
clone size: once; D gene: NA; J gene: TRBJ1-2; V gene: TRBV7-2; CDR3 protein: CASSNRAGVLRGYTF; CDR3 DNA: TGTGCCAGCAGCAACAGAGCAGGGGTCCTTCGTGGCTACACCTTC
clone size: NA; D gene: NA; J gene: TRBJ2-2; V gene: TRBV5-8; CDR3 protein: CASGPLPSTGELFF; CDR3 DNA: TGTGCCAGCGGCCCCCTCCCGTCGACCGGGGAGCTGTTTTTT
clone size: NA; D gene: NA; J gene: TRBJ2-7; V gene: TRBV19; CDR3 protein: CASSIEGTGNPYEQYF; CDR3 DNA: TGTGCCAGTAGTATAGAAGGGACGGGGAATCCCTACGAGCAGTACTTC
clone size: NA; D gene: NA; J gene: TRBJ2-1; V gene: TRBV5-4; CDR3 protein: CASSFAPDSRVSDEQFF; CDR3 DNA: TGTGCCAGCAGCTTTGCGCCGGATAGCAGGGTTTCGGATGAGCAGTTCTTC
clone size: NA; D gene: TRBD1; J gene: TRBJ1-4; V gene: TRBV19; CDR3 protein: CASSLTGLNEKLFF; CDR3 DNA: TGTGCCAGTAGTCTGACAGGGCTTAATGAAAAACTGTTTTTT
clone size: NA; D gene: NA; J gene: TRBJ2-7; V gene: TRBV6-5; CDR3 protein: CARDRFHEQYF; CDR3 DNA: TGTGCCAGGGACAGATTCCACGAGCAGTACTTC
clone size: NA; D gene: NA; J gene: TRBJ2-3; V gene: TRBV5-1; CDR3 protein: CASSFVGGGPDTQYF; CDR3 DNA: TGCGCCAGCAGCTTTGTGGGAGGGGGCCCAGATACGCAGTATTTT
clone size: NA; D gene: NA; J gene: TRBJ1-1; V gene: TRBV6-5; CDR3 protein: CASSYTPAMNTEAFF; CDR3 DNA: TGTGCCAGCAGTTACACCCCGGCGATGAACACTGAAGCTTTCTTT
clone size: NA; D gene: NA; J gene: TRBJ1-1; V gene: TRBV6-1; CDR3 protein: CASREAGGQFEAFF; CDR3 DNA: TGTGCCAGCAGGGAGGCTGGAGGACAGTTTGAAGCTTTCTTT
clone size: NA; D gene: NA; J gene: TRBJ2-7; V gene: TRBV18; CDR3 protein: CASSPTATETYEQYF; CDR3 DNA: TGTGCCAGCTCACCCACGGCCACGGAGACCTACGAGCAGTACTTC
clone size: NA; D gene: NA; J gene: TRBJ2-1; V gene: TRBV6-4; CDR3 protein: CASSATGYNEQFF; CDR3 DNA: TGTGCCAGCAGCGCCACAGGGTACAATGAGCAGTTCTTC
clone size: NA; D gene: NA; J gene: TRBJ2-5; V gene: TRBV5-8; CDR3 protein: CASSLAGTYDVTQYF; CDR3 DNA: TGTGCCAGCAGCTTGGCTGGGACATACGATGTGACCCAGTACTTC
clone size: NA; D gene: NA; J gene: TRBJ1-2; V gene: TRBV28; CDR3 protein: CASSLISYGYTF; CDR3 DNA: TGTGCCAGCAGTCTAATCTCCTATGGCTACACCTTC
clone size: NA; D gene: NA; J gene: TRBJ2-1; V gene: TRBV14; CDR3 protein: CASSQMRGSSYNEQFF; CDR3 DNA: TGTGCCAGCAGTCAGATGAGGGGAAGCTCCTACAATGAGCAGTTCTTC
clone size: NA; D gene: TRBD2; J gene: TRBJ2-1; V gene: TRBV19; CDR3 protein: CASSLRTSGRNNEQFF; CDR3 DNA: TGTGCCAGTAGTCTAAGGACTAGCGGGAGAAACAATGAGCAGTTCTTC
clone size: NA; D gene: NA; J gene: TRBJ1-2; V gene: TRBV5-5; CDR3 protein: CASSLVPATNYGYTF; CDR3 DNA: TGTGCCAGCAGCTTGGTGCCGGCCACTAACTATGGCTACACCTTC
clone size: NA; D gene: TRBD2; J gene: TRBJ2-7; V gene: TRBV11-2; CDR3 protein: CASSLAPYGRAREQYF; CDR3 DNA: TGTGCCAGCAGCTTAGCCCCTTACGGGAGGGCCCGCGAGCAGTACTTC
clone size: NA; D gene: NA; J gene: TRBJ2-2; V gene: TRBV2; CDR3 protein: CASSEEYTGELFF; CDR3 DNA: TGTGCCAGCAGTGAAGAGTACACCGGGGAGCTGTTTTTT
clone size: NA; D gene: NA; J gene: TRBJ2-5; V gene: TRBV5-1; CDR3 protein: CASSWTSGPQYF; CDR3 DNA: TGCGCCAGCAGCTGGACATCTGGGCCCCAGTACTTC
clone size: NA; D gene: TRBD1; J gene: TRBJ2-2; V gene: TRBV19; CDR3 protein: CASKQTGGYNTGELFF; CDR3 DNA: TGTGCCAGTAAGCAAACAGGGGGCTATAACACCGGGGAGCTGTTTTTT
clone size: NA; D gene: NA; J gene: TRBJ2-3; V gene: TRBV29-1; CDR3 protein: CSVGNRDTSTDTQYF; CDR3 DNA: TGCAGCGTTGGGAATCGGGACACTAGCACAGATACGCAGTATTTT
clone size: NA; D gene: TRBD2; J gene: TRBJ2-7; V gene: TRBV5-5; CDR3 protein: CASSPNVAGGGVYEQYF; CDR3 DNA: TGTGCCAGCAGTCCGAACGTAGCGGGAGGGGGAGTGTACGAGCAGTACTTC
clone size: NA; D gene: NA; J gene: TRBJ1-3; V gene: TRBV5-4; CDR3 protein: CASSLAGDTIYF; CDR3 DNA: TGTGCCAGCAGCTTGGCGGGGGACACCATATATTTT
clone size: NA; D gene: TRBD1; J gene: TRBJ2-2; V gene: TRBV14; CDR3 protein: CASSQDQGALAGELFF; CDR3 DNA: TGTGCCAGCAGCCAAGATCAGGGGGCATTGGCCGGGGAGCTGTTTTTT
clone size: once; D gene: NA; J gene: TRBJ1-2; V gene: TRBV28; CDR3 protein: CASSLWETYGYTF; CDR3 DNA: TGTGCCAGCAGTTTATGGGAAACCTATGGCTACACCTTC
clone size: NA; D gene: TRBD1; J gene: TRBJ2-1; V gene: TRBV10-2; CDR3 protein: CASSRTGGDYNEQFF; CDR3 DNA: TGCGCCAGCAGTAGGACAGGGGGAGATTACAATGAGCAGTTCTTC
clone size: NA; D gene: NA; J gene: TRBJ2-3; V gene: TRBV5-1; CDR3 protein: CASSPRVGTADTQYF; CDR3 DNA: TGCGCCAGCAGCCCCCGTGTTGGGACGGCAGATACGCAGTATTTT
clone size: NA; D gene: TRBD1; J gene: TRBJ2-7; V gene: TRBV2; CDR3 protein: CASSWDRGYEQYF; CDR3 DNA: TGTGCCAGCAGCTGGGACAGGGGCTACGAGCAGTACTTC
clone size: NA; D gene: NA; J gene: TRBJ2-5; V gene: TRBV5-1; CDR3 protein: CASSLELARKETQYF; CDR3 DNA: TGCGCCAGCAGCTTGGAGCTAGCGAGAAAAGAGACCCAGTACTTC
clone size: NA; D gene: NA; J gene: TRBJ1-5; V gene: TRBV28; CDR3 protein: CASSLRGGNQPQHF; CDR3 DNA: TGTGCCAGCAGTTTAAGGGGAGGCAATCAGCCCCAGCATTTT
clone size: NA; D gene: NA; J gene: TRBJ1-6; V gene: TRBV9; CDR3 protein: CASSVELLSPLHF; CDR3 DNA: TGTGCCAGCAGCGTAGAGCTTTTGTCACCCCTCCACTTT
clone size: NA; D gene: NA; J gene: TRBJ2-7; V gene: TRBV18; CDR3 protein: CASSPRGPYEQYF; CDR3 DNA: TGTGCCAGCTCACCAAGGGGACCGTACGAGCAGTACTTC
clone size: NA; D gene: TRBD2; J gene: TRBJ2-3; V gene: TRBV5-1; CDR3 protein: CASSLGSGGTDTQYF; CDR3 DNA: TGCGCCAGCAGCTTGGGTAGCGGGGGCACAGATACGCAGTATTTT
clone size: once; D gene: NA; J gene: TRBJ2-2; V gene: TRBV11-3; CDR3 protein: CASSRGTLNTGELFF; CDR3 DNA: TGTGCCAGCAGCCGCGGGACACTGAACACCGGGGAGCTGTTTTTT
clone size: NA; D gene: TRBD2; J gene: TRBJ2-1; V gene: TRBV6-6; CDR3 protein: CASSYSLADLQQFF; CDR3 DNA: TGTGCCAGCAGTTACTCACTAGCGGACCTCCAACAGTTCTTC
clone size: NA; D gene: TRBD1; J gene: TRBJ2-5; V gene: TRBV13; CDR3 protein: CASRSLRDRTQETQYF; CDR3 DNA: TGTGCCAGCAGATCTCTCAGGGACAGGACCCAAGAGACCCAGTACTTC
clone size: NA; D gene: NA; J gene: TRBJ1-1; V gene: TRBV18; CDR3 protein: CASSPFGAPRTEAFF; CDR3 DNA: TGTGCCAGCTCTCCCTTTGGTGCGCCGAGGACTGAAGCTTTCTTT